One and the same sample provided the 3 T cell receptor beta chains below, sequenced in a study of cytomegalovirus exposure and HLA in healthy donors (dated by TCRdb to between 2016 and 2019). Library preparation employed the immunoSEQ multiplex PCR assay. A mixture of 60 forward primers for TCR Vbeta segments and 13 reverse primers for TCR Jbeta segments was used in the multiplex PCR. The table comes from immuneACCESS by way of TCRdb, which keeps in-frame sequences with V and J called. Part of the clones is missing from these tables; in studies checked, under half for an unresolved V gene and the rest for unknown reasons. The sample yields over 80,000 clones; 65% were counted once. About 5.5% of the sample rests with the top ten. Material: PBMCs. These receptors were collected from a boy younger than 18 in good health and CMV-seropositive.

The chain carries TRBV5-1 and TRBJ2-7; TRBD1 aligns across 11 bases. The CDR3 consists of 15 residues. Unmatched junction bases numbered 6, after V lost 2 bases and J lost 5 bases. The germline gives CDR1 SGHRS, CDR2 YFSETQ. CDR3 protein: CASSFSQDRGHEQYF. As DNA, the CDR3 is TGCGCCAGCAGCTTTAGTCAGGACAGGGGGCACGAGCAGTACTTC.

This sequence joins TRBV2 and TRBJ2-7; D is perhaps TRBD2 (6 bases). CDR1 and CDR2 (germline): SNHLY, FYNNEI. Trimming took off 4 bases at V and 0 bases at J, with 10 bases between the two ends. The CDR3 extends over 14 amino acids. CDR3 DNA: TGTGCCAGCAGTGGGGGACTCAGCTCCTACGAGCAGTACTTC. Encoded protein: CASSGGLSSYEQYF.

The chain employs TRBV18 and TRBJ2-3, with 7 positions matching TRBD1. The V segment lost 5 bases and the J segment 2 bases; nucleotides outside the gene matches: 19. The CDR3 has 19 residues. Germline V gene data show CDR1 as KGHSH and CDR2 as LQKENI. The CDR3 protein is CASSRKGALGQVTTDTQYF. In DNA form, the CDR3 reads TGTGCCAGCTCAAGAAAGGGCGCATTAGGACAGGTCACCACAGATACGCAGTATTTT.